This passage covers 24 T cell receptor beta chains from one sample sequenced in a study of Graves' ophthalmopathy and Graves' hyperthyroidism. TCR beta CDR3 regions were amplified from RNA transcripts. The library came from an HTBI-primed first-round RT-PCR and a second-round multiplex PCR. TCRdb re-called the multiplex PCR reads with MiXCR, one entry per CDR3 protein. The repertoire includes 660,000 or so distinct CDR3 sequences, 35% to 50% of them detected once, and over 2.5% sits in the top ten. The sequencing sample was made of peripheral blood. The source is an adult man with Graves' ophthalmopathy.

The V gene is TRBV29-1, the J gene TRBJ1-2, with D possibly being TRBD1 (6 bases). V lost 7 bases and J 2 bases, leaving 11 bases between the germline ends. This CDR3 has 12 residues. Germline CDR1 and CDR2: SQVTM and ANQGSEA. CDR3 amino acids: CSAGGANYGYTF. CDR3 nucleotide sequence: TGCAGCGCGGGGGGCGCGAACTATGGCTACACCTTC. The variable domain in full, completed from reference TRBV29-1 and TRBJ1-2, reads SAVISQKPSRDICQRGTSLTIQCQVDSQVTMMFWYRQQPGQSLTLIATANQGSEATYESGFVIDKFPISRPNLTFSTLTVSNMSPEDSSIYLCSAGGANYGYTFGSGTRLTVV.

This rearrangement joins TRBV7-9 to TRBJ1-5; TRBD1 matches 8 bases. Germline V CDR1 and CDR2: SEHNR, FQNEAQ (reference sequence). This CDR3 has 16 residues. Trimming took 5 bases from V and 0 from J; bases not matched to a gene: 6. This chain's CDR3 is CASSRTGFNSNQPQHF. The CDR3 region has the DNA TGTGCCAGCAGCCGGACAGGGTTTAATAGCAATCAGCCCCAGCATTTT.

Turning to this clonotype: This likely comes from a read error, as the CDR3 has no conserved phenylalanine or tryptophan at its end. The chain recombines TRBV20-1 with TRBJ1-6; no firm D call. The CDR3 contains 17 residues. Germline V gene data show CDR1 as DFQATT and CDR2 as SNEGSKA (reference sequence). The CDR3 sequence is CSARDAESPDFHSPLHL. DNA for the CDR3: TGCAGTGCCAGAGATGCAGAGAGCCCGGATTTTCATTCACCCCTCCACTTA.

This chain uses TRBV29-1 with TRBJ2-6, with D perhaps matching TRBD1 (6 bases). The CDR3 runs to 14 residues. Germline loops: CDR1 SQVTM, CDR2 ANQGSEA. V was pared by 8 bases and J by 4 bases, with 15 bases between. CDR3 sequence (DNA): TGCAGCTTGGCCAGGGGCTCCGGGGCCAACGTCCTGACTTTC. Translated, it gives CSLARGSGANVLTF.

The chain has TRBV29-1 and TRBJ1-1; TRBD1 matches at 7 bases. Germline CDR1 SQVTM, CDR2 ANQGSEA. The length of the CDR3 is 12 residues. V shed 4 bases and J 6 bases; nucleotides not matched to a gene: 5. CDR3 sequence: CSVAWDSSEAFF. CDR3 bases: TGCAGCGTTGCTTGGGACAGCTCTGAAGCTTTCTTT.

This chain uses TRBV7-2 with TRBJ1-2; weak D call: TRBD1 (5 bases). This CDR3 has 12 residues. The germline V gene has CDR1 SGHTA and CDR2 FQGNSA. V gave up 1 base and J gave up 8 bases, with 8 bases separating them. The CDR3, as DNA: TGTGCCAGCAGCTTAGACAGGTGGGGCTACACCTTC. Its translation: CASSLDRWGYTF.

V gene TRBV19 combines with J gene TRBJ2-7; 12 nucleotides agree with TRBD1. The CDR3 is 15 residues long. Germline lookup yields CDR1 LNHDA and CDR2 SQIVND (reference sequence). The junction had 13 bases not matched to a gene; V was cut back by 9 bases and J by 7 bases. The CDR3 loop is CASRAPGTGGGEQYF. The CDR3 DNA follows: TGTGCCAGCAGGGCTCCCGGGACAGGGGGCGGTGAGCAGTACTTC.

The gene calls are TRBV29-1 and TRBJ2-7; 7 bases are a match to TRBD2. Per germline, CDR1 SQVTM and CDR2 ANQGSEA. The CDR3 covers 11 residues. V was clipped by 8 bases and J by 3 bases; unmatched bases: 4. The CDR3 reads CSSRGVYEQYF. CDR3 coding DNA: TGCAGCTCCCGGGGGGTCTACGAGCAGTACTTC.

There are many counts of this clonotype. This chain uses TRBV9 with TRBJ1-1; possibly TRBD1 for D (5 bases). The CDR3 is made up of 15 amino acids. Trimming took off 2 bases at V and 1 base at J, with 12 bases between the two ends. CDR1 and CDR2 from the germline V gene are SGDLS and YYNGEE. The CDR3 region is CASSVRDGTNTEAFF. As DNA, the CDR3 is TGTGCCAGCAGCGTCCGTGACGGGACGAACACTGAAGCTTTCTTT.

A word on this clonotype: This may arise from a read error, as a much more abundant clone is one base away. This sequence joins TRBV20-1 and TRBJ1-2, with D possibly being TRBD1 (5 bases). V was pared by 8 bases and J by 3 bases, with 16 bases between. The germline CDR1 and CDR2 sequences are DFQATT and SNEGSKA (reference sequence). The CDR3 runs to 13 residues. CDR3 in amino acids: CSSLGEADYGYTF. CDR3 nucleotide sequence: TGCAGTTCTCTAGGGGAAGCTGACTATGGCTACACCTTC.

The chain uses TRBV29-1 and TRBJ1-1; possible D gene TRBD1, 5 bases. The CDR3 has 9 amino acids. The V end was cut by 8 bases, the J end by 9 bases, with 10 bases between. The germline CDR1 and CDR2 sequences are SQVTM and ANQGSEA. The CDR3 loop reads CSPGQQAFF. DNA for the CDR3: TGCAGCCCAGGGCAGCAAGCTTTCTTT. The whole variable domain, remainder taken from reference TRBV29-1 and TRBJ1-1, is SAVISQKPSRDICQRGTSLTIQCQVDSQVTMMFWYRQQPGQSLTLIATANQGSEATYESGFVIDKFPISRPNLTFSTLTVSNMSPEDSSIYLCSPGQQAFFGQGTRLTVV.

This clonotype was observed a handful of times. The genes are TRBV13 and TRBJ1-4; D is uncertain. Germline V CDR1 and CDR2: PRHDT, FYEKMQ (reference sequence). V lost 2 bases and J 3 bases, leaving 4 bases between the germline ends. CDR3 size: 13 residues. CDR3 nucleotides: TGTGCCAGCAGCTTAATCCCTAATGAAAAACTGTTTTTT. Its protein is CASSLIPNEKLFF.

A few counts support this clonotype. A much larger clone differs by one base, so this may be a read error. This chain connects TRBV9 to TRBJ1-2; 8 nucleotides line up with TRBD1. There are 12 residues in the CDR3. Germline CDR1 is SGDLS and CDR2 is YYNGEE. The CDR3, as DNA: TGTGCCAGCAGCGTAGAAGCAGGGGGCTGCACCTTC. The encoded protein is CASSVEAGGCTF.

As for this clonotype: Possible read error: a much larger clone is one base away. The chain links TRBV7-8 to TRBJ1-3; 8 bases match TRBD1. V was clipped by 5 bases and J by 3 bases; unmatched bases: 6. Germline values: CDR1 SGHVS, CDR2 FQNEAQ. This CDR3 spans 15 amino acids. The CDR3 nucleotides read TGTGCCAGCAGCCGTCAGGGGGCCTTTGGAAACACCATATATTTT. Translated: CASSRQGAFGNTIYF. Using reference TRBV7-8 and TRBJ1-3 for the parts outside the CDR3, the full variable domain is GAGVSQSPRYKVAKRGQDVALRCDPISGHVSLFWYQQALGQGPEFLTYFQNEAQLDKSGLPSDRFFAERPEGSVSTLKIQRTQQEDSAVYLCASSRQGAFGNTIYFGEGSWLTVV.

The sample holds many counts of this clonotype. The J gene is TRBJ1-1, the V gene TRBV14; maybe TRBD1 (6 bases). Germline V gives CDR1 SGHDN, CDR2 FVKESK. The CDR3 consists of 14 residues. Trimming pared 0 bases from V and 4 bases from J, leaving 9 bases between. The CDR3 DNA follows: TGTGCCAGCAGCCAAGATCCCAGGGGCACTGAAGCTTTCTTT. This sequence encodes CASSQDPRGTEAFF. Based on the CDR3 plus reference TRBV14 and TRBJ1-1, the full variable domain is EAGVTQFPSHSVIEKGQTVTLRCDPISGHDNLYWYRRVMGKEIKFLLHFVKESKQDESGMPNNRFLAERTGGTYSTLKVQPAELEDSGVYFCASSQDPRGTEAFFGQGTRLTVV.

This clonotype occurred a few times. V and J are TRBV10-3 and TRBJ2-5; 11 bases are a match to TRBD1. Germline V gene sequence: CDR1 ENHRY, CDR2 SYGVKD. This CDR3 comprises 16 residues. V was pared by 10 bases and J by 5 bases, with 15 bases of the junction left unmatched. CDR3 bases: TGTGCCAGTGGACAGGGGGCGAATTATAATAGGGAGACCCAGTACTTC. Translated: CASGQGANYNRETQYF.

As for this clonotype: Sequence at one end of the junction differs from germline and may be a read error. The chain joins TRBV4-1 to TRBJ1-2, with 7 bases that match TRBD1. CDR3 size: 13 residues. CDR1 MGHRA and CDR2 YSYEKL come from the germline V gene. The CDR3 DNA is TGTGCCAGCAGCCAAGAACAGGGGAGCGGCTACACCTTC. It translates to CASSQEQGSGYTF.

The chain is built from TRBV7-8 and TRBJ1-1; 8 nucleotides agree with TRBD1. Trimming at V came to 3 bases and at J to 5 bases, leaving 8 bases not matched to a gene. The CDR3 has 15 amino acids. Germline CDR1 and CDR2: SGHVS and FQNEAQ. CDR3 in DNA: TGTGCCAGCAGCTTTTCCGGACAGGGTGGGACTGAAGCTTTCTTT. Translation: CASSFSGQGGTEAFF.

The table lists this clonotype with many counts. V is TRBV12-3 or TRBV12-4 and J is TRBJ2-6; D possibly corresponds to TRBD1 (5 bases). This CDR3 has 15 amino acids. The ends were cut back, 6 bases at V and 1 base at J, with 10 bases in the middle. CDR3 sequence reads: CASSSSGSGANVLTF. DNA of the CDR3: TGTGCCAGCAGCTCTTCAGGGTCTGGGGCCAACGTCCTGACTTTC.

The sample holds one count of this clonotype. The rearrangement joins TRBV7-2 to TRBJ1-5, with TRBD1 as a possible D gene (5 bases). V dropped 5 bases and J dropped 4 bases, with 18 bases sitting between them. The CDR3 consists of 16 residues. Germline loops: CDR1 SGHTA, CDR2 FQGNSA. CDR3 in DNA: TGTGCCAGCAGCCAAGATCTAGAGACAGTGAATCAGCCCCAGCATTTT. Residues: CASSQDLETVNQPQHF. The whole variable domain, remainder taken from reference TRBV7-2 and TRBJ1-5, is GAGVSQSPSNKVTEKGKDVELRCDPISGHTALYWYRQSLGQGLEFLIYFQGNSAPDKSGLPSDRFSAERTGGSVSTLTIQRTQQEDSAVYLCASSQDLETVNQPQHFGDGTRLSIL.

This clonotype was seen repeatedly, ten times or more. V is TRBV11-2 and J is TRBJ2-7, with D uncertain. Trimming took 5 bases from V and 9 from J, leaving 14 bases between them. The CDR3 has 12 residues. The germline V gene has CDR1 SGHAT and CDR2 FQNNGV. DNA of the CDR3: TGTGCCAGCAGCCAGAGTGGGTCCGTGCAGTACTTC. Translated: CASSQSGSVQYF.

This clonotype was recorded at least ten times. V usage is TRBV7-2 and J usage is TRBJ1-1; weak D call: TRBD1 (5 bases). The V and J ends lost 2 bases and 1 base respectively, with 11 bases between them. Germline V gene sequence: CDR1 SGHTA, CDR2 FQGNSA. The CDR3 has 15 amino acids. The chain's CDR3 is CASSLRTQTNTEAFF. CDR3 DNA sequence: TGTGCCAGCAGCTTAAGGACACAAACGAACACTGAAGCTTTCTTT.

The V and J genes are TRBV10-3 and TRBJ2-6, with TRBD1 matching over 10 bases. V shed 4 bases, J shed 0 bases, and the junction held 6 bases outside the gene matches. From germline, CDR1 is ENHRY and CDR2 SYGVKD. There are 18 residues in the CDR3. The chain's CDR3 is CAISGGQGHSSGANVLTF. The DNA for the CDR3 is TGTGCCATCAGTGGGGGACAGGGGCACTCCTCTGGGGCCAACGTCCTGACTTTC.

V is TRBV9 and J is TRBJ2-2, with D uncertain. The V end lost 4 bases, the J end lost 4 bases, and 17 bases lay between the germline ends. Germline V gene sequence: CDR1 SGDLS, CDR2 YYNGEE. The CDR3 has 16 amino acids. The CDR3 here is CASSSPGPGSTGELFF. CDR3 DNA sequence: TGTGCCAGCAGCTCCCCCGGGCCCGGAAGCACCGGGGAGCTGTTTTTT.